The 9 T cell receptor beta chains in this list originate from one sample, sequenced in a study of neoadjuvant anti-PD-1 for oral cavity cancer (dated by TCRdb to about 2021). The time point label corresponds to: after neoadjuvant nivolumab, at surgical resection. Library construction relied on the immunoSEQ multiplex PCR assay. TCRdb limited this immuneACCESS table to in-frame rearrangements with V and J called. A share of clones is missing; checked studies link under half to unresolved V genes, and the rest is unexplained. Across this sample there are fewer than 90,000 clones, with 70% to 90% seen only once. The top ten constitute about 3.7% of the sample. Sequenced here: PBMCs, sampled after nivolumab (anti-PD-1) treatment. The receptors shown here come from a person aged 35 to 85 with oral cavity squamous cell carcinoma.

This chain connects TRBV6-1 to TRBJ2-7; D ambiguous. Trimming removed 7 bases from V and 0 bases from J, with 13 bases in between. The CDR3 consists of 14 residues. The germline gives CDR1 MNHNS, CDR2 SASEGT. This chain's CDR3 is CASKSHPSSYEQYF. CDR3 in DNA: TGTGCCAGCAAGAGCCACCCTAGCTCCTACGAGCAGTACTTC.

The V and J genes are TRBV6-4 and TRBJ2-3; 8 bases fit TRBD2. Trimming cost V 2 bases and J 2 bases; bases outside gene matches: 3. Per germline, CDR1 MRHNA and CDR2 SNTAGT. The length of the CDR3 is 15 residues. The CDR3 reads CASSDGREATDTQYF. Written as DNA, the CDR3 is TGTGCCAGCAGTGACGGGCGGGAGGCCACAGATACGCAGTATTTT.

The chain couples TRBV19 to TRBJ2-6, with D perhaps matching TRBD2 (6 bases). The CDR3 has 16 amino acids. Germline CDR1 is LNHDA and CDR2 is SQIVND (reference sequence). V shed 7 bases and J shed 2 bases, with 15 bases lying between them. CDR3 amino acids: CASNGAGPTGANVLTF. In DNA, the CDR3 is TGTGCCAGTAATGGGGCGGGGCCCACTGGGGCCAACGTCCTGACTTTC. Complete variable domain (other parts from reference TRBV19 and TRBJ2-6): DGGITQSPKYLFRKEGQNVTLSCEQNLNHDAMYWYRQDPGQGLRLIYYSQIVNDFQKGDIAEGYSVSREKKESFPLTVTSAQKNPTAFYLCASNGAGPTGANVLTFGAGSRLTVL.

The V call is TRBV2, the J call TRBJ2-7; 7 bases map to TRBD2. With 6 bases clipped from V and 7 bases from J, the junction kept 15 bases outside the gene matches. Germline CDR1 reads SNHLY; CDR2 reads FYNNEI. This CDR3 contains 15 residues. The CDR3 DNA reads TGTGCCAGCAGGCCCAGGGAAGCGGGGTGGGGGGAGCAGTACTTC. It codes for CASRPREAGWGEQYF.

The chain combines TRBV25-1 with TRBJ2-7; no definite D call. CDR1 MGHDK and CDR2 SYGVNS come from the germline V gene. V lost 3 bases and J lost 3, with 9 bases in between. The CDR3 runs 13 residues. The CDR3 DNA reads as TGTGCCAGCAGTGATTATCTGGGCTACGAGCAGTACTTC. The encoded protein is CASSDYLGYEQYF.

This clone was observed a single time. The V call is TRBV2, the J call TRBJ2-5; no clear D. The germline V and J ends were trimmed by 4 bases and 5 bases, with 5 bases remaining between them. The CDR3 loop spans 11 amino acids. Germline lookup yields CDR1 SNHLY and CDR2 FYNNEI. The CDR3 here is CASSAHETQYF. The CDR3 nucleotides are TGTGCCAGCAGTGCCCATGAGACCCAGTACTTC.

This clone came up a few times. The CDR3 DNA is TGTGCCAGCAGGAGGGGGACTGAAGCTTTCTTT. Protein: CASRRGTEAFF. This chain links TRBV6-1 with TRBJ1-1; possibly TRBD1 for D (6 bases). Germline V lookup: CDR1 MNHNS, CDR2 SASEGT. CDR3 length: 11 amino acids. V dropped 6 bases and J dropped 5 bases, with 7 bases sitting between them.

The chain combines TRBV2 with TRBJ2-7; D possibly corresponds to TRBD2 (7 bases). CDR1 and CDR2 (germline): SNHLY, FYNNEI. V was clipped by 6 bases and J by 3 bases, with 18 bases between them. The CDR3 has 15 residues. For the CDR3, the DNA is TGTGCCAGCAGCCTGGGGCGGGGGCCTCTCTACGAGCAGTACTTC. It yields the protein CASSLGRGPLYEQYF.

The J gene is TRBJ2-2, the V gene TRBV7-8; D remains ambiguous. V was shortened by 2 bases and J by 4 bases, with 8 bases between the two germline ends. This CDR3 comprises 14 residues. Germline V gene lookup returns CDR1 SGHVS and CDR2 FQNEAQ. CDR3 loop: CASSLRVFTGELFF. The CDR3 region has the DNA TGTGCCAGCAGCTTACGTGTGTTCACCGGGGAGCTGTTTTTT.